These T cell receptor beta chains were read from a single sample in a study of T-cell reconstitution after alpha-beta-depleted transplantation in children. TCRdb re-called the PCR reads through MiXCR, storing one row per CDR3 protein. This table holds over 100,000 distinct CDR3 sequences, approximately 6% found once. This specimen consisted of PBMCs, mostly from graft donor cells, obtained 60 days after TCRalphabeta/CD19-depleted stem cell transplant. The receptors stem from a female patient between 2 and 10 years old who had a stem cell transplant for Fanconi anemia, so the T cells may come from the graft donor. Each CDR3 is given with its conserved first and last residue. A D gene is named only where the DNA matches it firmly. Expanded clones get a size class; other rows say once, few or many, or leave the size out.

J: TRBJ2-3; V: TRBV4-2; D: -; size: -; length: 14; DNA: TGTGCCATGAGCCCCGGGACTCCCGGAGATACGCAGTATTTT; CDR3: CAMSPGTPGDTQYF
J: TRBJ2-1; V: TRBV5-1; D: TRBD2; size: many; length: 15; DNA: TGCGCCAGCAGCTTTACTAGCGGAAACTACAATGAGCAGTTCTTC; CDR3: CASSFTSGNYNEQFF
J: TRBJ2-1; V: TRBV6-1; D: TRBD2; size: many; length: 15; DNA: TGTGCCAGCAGTGTTACTAGCGGGAATGCTGATGAGCAGTTCTTC; CDR3: CASSVTSGNADEQFF
J: TRBJ2-1; V: TRBV3-1; D: TRBD2; size: -; length: 15; DNA: TGTGCCAGCAGCCAAGCTAGCGGGAGTTTCTCAGAGCAGTTCTTC; CDR3: CASSQASGSFSEQFF
J: TRBJ2-7; V: TRBV12-3/TRBV12-4; D: -; size: many; length: 13; DNA: TGTGCCAGCAGAGACCGGGACACCCACGAGCAGTACTTC; CDR3: CASRDRDTHEQYF
J: TRBJ2-7; V: TRBV6-1; D: TRBD2; size: many; length: 17; DNA: TGTGCCAGCAGTGCTAAACCTATGCGGGGGAATTTATACGAGCAGTACTTC; CDR3: CASSAKPMRGNLYEQYF
J: TRBJ2-7; V: TRBV5-1; D: TRBD1; size: few; length: 13; DNA: TGCGCCAGCAGCTTGACCACAGGGGCCGAGCAGTACTTC; CDR3: CASSLTTGAEQYF
J: TRBJ2-7; V: TRBV7-2; D: -; size: many; length: 13; DNA: TGTGCCAGCAGCTTACCGACTACCTACGAGCAGTACTTC; CDR3: CASSLPTTYEQYF
J: TRBJ1-2; V: TRBV7-3; D: TRBD1; size: many; length: 16; DNA: TGTGCCAGCAGCTTAAGGCCGGGACAGGGGGCTAAGGGCTACACCTTC; CDR3: CASSLRPGQGAKGYTF
J: TRBJ1-5; V: TRBV12-3/TRBV12-4; D: TRBD1; size: many; length: 15; DNA: TGTGCCAGCACCGGGACAGGGAACAGCAATCAGCCCCAGCATTTT; CDR3: CASTGTGNSNQPQHF
J: TRBJ2-5; V: TRBV6-1; D: TRBD2; size: -; length: 15; DNA: TGTGCCTCAAGGACTAGCGGGGATCCCCCAGAGACCCAGTACTTC; CDR3: CASRTSGDPPETQYF
J: TRBJ1-1; V: TRBV12-3/TRBV12-4; D: -; size: -; length: 16; DNA: TGTGCCAGCAGTTCCGGTGTAGGCGTCATGAACACTGAAGCTTTCTTT; CDR3: CASSSGVGVMNTEAFF
J: TRBJ2-1; V: TRBV5-6; D: -; size: many; length: 14; DNA: TGTGCCAGCAGCTTGGCCGGACTTCAAAATGAGCAGTTCTTC; CDR3: CASSLAGLQNEQFF
J: TRBJ2-7; V: TRBV10-3; D: -; size: -; length: 13; DNA: TGTGCCATCAGTGACCAGGGTAACTACGAGCAGTACTTC; CDR3: CAISDQGNYEQYF
J: TRBJ2-7; V: TRBV28; D: TRBD2; size: many; length: 19; DNA: TGTGCCAGCACCTCTTTACACAAAACTAGCGGGAGCTACCCCTACGAGCAGTACTTC; CDR3: CASTSLHKTSGSYPYEQYF
J: TRBJ2-1; V: TRBV7-3; D: TRBD2; size: many; length: 16; DNA: TGTGCCAGCAGCTTATTCGGGACTAGCTTGTACAATGAGCAGTTCTTC; CDR3: CASSLFGTSLYNEQFF
J: TRBJ2-1; V: TRBV5-1; D: TRBD2; size: -; length: 15; DNA: TGCGCCAGCAGCTTTAGCGGGGGGGCCGACAATGAGCAGTTCTTC; CDR3: CASSFSGGADNEQFF
J: TRBJ2-5; V: TRBV6-2/TRBV6-3; D: TRBD2; size: many; length: 17; DNA: TGTGCCAGCAGTCCAGGACTAGCGGGGGGGCCGGGAGAGACCCAGTACTTC; CDR3: CASSPGLAGGPGETQYF
J: TRBJ2-1; V: TRBV29-1; D: TRBD2; size: many; length: 15; DNA: TGCAGCGTTCATAGCGGGAGTGGAACCTACAATGAGCAGTTCTTC; CDR3: CSVHSGSGTYNEQFF
J: TRBJ1-5; V: TRBV2; D: TRBD1; size: -; length: 15; DNA: TGTGCCAGCAGTCTAGGGGGCGCTTTCAGTCAGCCCCAGCATTTT; CDR3: CASSLGGAFSQPQHF
J: TRBJ1-5; V: TRBV12-3/TRBV12-4; D: -; size: many; length: 13; DNA: TGTGCCAGCAGTTTGAGTAGCAATCAGCCCCAGCATTTT; CDR3: CASSLSSNQPQHF
J: TRBJ1-6; V: TRBV20-1; D: TRBD1; size: many; length: 16; DNA: TGCAGTGCTAGAGCCCCGAGGGGGCTCTATAATTCACCCCTCCACTTT; CDR3: CSARAPRGLYNSPLHF
J: TRBJ2-7; V: TRBV4-2; D: -; size: many; length: 18; DNA: TGTGCCAGCAGCCAGTACCCCGGGATGCCCATTACCGGCTACGAGCAGTACTTC; CDR3: CASSQYPGMPITGYEQYF
J: TRBJ2-1; V: TRBV20-1; D: TRBD2; size: -; length: 16; DNA: TGCTGTGCTAGGGATACTAGCGGGAGGACCCCCAATGAGCAGTTCTTC; CDR3: CCARDTSGRTPNEQFF
J: TRBJ2-3; V: TRBV6-4; D: -; size: many; length: 14; DNA: TGTGCCAGCAGTGACTCTGGCCCCACAGATACGCAGTATTTT; CDR3: CASSDSGPTDTQYF
J: TRBJ2-1; V: TRBV30; D: TRBD2; size: few; length: 15; DNA: TGTGCCTGGACCATGCTAGCGGGGGGCCCGGGTGAGCAGTTCTTC; CDR3: CAWTMLAGGPGEQFF
J: TRBJ1-2; V: TRBV5-6; D: -; size: few; length: 15; DNA: TGTGCCAGCAGCCTGGACGGACGACCGTTCTATGGCTACACCTTC; CDR3: CASSLDGRPFYGYTF
J: TRBJ2-3; V: TRBV7-3; D: -; size: many; length: 15; DNA: TGTGCCAGCAGCTTAATGAACAGGATGACAGATACGCAGTATTTT; CDR3: CASSLMNRMTDTQYF
J: TRBJ1-2; V: TRBV20-1; D: -; size: -; length: 15; DNA: TGCAGTGCTAGGGTCTTAGGTAGGCGGAGTGGCGGCTACACCTTC; CDR3: CSARVLGRRSGGYTF
J: TRBJ2-1; V: TRBV20-1; D: -; size: many; length: 14; DNA: TGCAGTGCTAGAGCACTAAGCTCCTACAATGAGCAGTTCTTC; CDR3: CSARALSSYNEQFF
J: TRBJ1-5; V: TRBV12-3/TRBV12-4; D: -; size: many; length: 14; DNA: TGTGCCAGCAGTTTGGATCCCGCGGGTCAGCCCCAGCATTTT; CDR3: CASSLDPAGQPQHF
J: TRBJ2-1; V: TRBV30; D: TRBD2; size: -; length: 14; DNA: TGTGCCTGGAGACGAGCGGGGTGGGCGAATGAGCAGTTCTTC; CDR3: CAWRRAGWANEQFF
J: TRBJ2-7; V: TRBV2; D: -; size: many; length: 14; DNA: TGTGCCAGCATTAGGGGCCGGGGCTCCTACGAGCAGTACTTC; CDR3: CASIRGRGSYEQYF
J: TRBJ2-4; V: TRBV2; D: -; size: few; length: 13; DNA: TGTGCCAGCAGTGATGGGGGGAGAAACATTCAGTACTTC; CDR3: CASSDGGRNIQYF
J: TRBJ2-2; V: TRBV5-6; D: -; size: many; length: 13; DNA: TGTGCCAGCAGCTCGGAGGTCACCGGGGAGCTGTTTTTT; CDR3: CASSSEVTGELFF
J: TRBJ2-3; V: TRBV20-1; D: -; size: -; length: 12; DNA: TGCAGTGCTAGCCCTCATGGGGATACGCAGTATTTT; CDR3: CSASPHGDTQYF
J: TRBJ1-5; V: TRBV12-3/TRBV12-4; D: -; size: few; length: 15; DNA: TGTGCCAGCAGTTTAGTGGAGAATAGCAATCAGCCCCAGCATTTT; CDR3: CASSLVENSNQPQHF
J: TRBJ1-4; V: TRBV12-3/TRBV12-4; D: TRBD1; size: few; length: 15; DNA: TGTGCCAGCAGTGGACAGGCCCCTCCGCCTGAAAAACTGTTTTTT; CDR3: CASSGQAPPPEKLFF
J: TRBJ1-5; V: TRBV7-9; D: -; size: few; length: 13; DNA: TGTGCCAGCAGCTCGGGTGGGAGTCAGCCCCAGCATTTT; CDR3: CASSSGGSQPQHF
J: TRBJ1-5; V: TRBV5-1; D: -; size: few; length: 9; DNA: TGCGCCAGCAGCTTGTCAATGGATTTT; CDR3: CASSLSMDF
J: TRBJ2-2; V: TRBV20-1; D: TRBD1; size: many; length: 16; DNA: TGCAGTGCTAGAGACGGGACAGGGTCGAACACCGGGGAGCTGTTTTTT; CDR3: CSARDGTGSNTGELFF
J: TRBJ2-1; V: TRBV18; D: -; size: -; length: 15; DNA: TGTGCCAGCTCACCACCCGGACAGCGGCGCAATGAGCAGTTCTTC; CDR3: CASSPPGQRRNEQFF
J: TRBJ2-1; V: TRBV5-1; D: TRBD2; size: few; length: 17; DNA: TGCGCCAGCAGCTCACCTTTGGCGGGAGCGTGGTACAATGAGCAGTTCTTC; CDR3: CASSSPLAGAWYNEQFF
J: TRBJ2-7; V: TRBV20-1; D: -; size: many; length: 12; DNA: TGCAGTGCTAGACGAGACGCCTACGAGCAGTACTTC; CDR3: CSARRDAYEQYF